Included here is one T cell receptor beta chain sequence, with context. The CDR3 extends over 19 amino acids. Germline CDR1 SEHNR, CDR2 FQNEAQ (reference sequence). V shed 4 bases and J 1 base; nucleotides not matched to a gene: 12. Profiled with immunoSEQ multiplex PCR; TCRdb holds only in-frame clones, not every one. In the table there are 50,000 to 65,000 clones, 81% of which are singletons. These data are taken from a study of T cells in localized non-small cell lung cancer. This TCR was recovered from a man aged 40 to 70 with stage II lung adenocarcinoma. The sample here was PBMCs, taken before any cancer treatment. V gene TRBV7-9 combines with J gene TRBJ2-1; 11 positions match TRBD2. CDR3 loop: CASSSMLTSGAFSYNEQFF. DNA of the CDR3: TGTGCCAGCAGCTCCATGTTGACTAGCGGGGCTTTTTCCTACAATGAGCAGTTCTTC.